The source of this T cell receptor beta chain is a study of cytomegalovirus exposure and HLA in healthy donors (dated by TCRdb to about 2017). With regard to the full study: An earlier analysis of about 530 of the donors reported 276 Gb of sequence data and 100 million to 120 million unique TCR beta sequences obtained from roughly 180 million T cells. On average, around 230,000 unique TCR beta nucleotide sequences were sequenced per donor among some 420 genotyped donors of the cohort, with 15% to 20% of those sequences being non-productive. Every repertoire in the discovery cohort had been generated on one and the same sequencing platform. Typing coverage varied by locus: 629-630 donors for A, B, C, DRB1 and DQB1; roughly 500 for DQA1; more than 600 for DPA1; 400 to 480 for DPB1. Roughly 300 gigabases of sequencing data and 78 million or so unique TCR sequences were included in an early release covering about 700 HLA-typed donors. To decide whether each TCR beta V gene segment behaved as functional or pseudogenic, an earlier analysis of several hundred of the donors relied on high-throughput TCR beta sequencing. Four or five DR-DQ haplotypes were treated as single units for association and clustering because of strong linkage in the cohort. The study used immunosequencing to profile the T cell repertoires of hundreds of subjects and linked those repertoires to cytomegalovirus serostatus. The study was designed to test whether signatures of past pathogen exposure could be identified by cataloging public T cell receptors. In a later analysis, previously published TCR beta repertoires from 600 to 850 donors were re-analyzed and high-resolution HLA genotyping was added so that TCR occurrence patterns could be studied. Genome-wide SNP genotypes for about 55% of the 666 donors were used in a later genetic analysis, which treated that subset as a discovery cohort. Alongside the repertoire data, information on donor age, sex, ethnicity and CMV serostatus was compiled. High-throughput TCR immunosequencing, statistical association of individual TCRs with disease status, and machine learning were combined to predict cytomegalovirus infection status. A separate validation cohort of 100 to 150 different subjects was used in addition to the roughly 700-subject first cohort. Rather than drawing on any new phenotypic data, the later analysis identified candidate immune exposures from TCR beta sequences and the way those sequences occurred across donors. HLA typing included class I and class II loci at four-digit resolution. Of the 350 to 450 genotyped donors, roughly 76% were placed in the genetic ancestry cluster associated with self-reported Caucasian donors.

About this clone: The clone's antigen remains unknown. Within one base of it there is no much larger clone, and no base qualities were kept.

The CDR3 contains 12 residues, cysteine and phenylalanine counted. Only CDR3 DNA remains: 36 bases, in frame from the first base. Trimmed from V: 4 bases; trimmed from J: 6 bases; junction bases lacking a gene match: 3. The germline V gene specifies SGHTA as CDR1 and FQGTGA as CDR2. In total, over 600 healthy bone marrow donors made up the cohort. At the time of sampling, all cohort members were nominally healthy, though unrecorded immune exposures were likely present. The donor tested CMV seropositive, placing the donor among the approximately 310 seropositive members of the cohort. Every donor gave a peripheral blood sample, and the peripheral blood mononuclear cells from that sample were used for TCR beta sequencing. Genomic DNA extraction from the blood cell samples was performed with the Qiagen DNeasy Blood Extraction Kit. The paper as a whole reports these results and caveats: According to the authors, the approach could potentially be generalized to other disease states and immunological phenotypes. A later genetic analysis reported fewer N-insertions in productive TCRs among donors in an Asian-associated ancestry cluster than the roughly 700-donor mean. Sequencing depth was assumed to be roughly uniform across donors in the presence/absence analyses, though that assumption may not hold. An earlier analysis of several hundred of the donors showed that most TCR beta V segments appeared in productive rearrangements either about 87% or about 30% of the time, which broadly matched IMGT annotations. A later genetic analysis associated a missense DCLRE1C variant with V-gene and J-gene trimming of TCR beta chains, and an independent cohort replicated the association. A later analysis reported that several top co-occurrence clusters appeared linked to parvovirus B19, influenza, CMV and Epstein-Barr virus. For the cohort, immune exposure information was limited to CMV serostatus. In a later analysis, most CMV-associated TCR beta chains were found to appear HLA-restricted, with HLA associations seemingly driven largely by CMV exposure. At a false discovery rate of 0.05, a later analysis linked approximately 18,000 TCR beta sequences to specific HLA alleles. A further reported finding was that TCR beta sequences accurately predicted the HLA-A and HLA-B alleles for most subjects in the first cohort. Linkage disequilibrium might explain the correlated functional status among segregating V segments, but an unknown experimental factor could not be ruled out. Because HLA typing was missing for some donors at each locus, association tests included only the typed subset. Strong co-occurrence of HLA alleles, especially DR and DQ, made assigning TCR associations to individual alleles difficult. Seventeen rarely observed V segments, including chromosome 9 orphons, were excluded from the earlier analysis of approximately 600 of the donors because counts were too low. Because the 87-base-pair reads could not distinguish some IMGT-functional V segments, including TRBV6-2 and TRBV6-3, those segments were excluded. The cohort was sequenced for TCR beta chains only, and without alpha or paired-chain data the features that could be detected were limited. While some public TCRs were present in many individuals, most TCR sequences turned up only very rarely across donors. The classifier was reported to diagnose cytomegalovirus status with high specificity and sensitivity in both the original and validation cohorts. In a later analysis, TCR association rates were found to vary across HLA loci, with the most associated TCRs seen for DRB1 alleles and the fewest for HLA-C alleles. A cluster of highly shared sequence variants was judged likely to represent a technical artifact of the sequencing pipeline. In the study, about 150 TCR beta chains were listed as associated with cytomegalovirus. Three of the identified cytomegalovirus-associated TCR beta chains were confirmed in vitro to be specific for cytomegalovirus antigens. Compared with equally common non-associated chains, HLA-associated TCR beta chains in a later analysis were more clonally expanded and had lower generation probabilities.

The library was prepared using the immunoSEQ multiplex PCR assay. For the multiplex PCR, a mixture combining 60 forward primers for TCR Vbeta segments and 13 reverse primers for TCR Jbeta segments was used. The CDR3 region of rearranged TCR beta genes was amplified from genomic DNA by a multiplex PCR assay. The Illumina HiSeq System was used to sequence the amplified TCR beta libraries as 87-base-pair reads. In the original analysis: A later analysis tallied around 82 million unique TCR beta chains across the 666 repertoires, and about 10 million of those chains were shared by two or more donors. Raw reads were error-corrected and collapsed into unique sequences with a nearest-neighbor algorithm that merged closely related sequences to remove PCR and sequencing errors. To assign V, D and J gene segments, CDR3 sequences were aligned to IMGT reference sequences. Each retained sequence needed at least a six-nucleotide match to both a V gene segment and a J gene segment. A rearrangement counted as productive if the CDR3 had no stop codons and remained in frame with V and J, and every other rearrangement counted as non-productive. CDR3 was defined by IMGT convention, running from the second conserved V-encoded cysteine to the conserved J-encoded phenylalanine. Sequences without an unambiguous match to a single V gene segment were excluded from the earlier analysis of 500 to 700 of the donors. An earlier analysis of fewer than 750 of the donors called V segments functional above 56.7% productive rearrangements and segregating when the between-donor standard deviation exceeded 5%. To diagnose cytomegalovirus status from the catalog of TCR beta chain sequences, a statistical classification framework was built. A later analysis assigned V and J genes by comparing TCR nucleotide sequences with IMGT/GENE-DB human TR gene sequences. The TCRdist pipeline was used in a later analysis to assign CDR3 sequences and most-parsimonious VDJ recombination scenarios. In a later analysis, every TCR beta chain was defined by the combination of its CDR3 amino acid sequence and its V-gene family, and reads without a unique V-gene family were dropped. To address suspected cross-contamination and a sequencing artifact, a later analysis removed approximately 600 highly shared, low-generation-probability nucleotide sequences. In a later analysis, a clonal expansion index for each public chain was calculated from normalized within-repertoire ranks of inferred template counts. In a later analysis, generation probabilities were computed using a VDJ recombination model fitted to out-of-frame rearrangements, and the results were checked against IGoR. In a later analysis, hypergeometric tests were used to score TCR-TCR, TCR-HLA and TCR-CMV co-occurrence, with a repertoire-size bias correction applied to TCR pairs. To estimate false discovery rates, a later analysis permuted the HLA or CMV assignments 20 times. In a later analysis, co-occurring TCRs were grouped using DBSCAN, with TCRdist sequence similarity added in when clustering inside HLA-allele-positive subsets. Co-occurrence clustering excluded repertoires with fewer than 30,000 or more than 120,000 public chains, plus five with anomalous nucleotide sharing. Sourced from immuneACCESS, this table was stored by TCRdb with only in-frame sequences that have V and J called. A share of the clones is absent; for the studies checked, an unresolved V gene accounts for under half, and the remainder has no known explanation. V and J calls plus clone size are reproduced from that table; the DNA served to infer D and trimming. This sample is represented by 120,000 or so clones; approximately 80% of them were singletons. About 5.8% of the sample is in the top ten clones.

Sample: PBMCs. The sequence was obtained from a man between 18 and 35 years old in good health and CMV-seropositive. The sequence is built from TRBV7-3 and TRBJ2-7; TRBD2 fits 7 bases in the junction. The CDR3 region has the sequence CASSWPGGEQYF. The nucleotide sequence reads TGTGCCAGCAGCTGGCCGGGAGGCGAGCAGTACTTC.